These 4 T cell receptor beta chains were all obtained from the same sample, sequenced in a study of blood T cell repertoires in COVID-19. Repertoires were generated with immunoSEQ multiplex PCR, while TCRdb's copy carries only in-frame clones and drops some. This table holds 300,000 to 400,000 clones, 80% to 90% found once. Sequencing was carried out using PBMCs or T cells enriched from blood (not recorded which). The receptors stem from a woman between 40 and 55 years old with acute COVID-19.

The chain is built from TRBV19 and TRBJ1-3; D is possibly TRBD1 (6 bases). In germline, CDR1 is LNHDA, CDR2 SQIVND (reference sequence). The CDR3 sequence is 17 residues long. Trimming left V 3 bases short and J 0 bases short, with 15 bases between. CDR3 DNA: TGTGCCAGTAGTATCAGGACAGTTGCCGTCTCTGGAAACACCATATATTTT. Protein product: CASSIRTVAVSGNTIYF.

The CDR3 is CASSLLLRGATGNTIYF. In nucleotides, the CDR3 is TGTGCCAGCAGCTTATTATTGCGGGGGGCGACTGGAAACACCATATATTTT. The chain combines TRBV7-9 with TRBJ1-3; TRBD1 is a possible D gene (6 bases). V lost 2 bases and J 2 bases, leaving 16 bases between the germline ends. There are 17 residues in the CDR3. From germline, CDR1 is SEHNR and CDR2 FQNEAQ (reference sequence).

V gene TRBV28 combines with J gene TRBJ1-6; D is uncertain. CDR3 length: 14 residues. CDR1 and CDR2 (germline): MDHEN, SYDVKM. Trimming took 2 bases from V and 13 from J, leaving 15 bases between them. CDR3 DNA: TGTGCCAGCAGTTTAATCGAGGTGGTTCATCCCCTCCACTTT. It encodes CASSLIEVVHPLHF.

The chain has TRBV21-1 and TRBJ1-5; the table's D call, TRBD1, was not checked against the DNA. TRBV21-1 is noted as a pseudogene. CDR3 length: 16 residues. The CDR3 coding sequence is TGTGCCAGCAGCAAAGTGCTCGACAGGGGAAGTCAGCCCCAGCATTTT. It is translated as CASSKVLDRGSQPQHF.